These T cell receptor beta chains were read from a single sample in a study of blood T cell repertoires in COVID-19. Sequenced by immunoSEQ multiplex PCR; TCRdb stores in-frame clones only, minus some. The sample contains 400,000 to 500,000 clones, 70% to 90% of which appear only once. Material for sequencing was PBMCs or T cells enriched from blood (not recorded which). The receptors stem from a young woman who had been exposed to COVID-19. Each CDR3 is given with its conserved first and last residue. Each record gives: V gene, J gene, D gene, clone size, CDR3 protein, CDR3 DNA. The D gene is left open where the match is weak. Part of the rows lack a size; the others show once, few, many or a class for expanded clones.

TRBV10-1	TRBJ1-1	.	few	CASKNREGREAFF	TGCGCCAGCAAGAATAGAGAGGGAAGGGAAGCTTTCTTT
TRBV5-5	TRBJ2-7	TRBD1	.	CASSLTGAYEQYF	TGTGCCAGCAGCTTGACAGGGGCCTACGAGCAGTACTTC
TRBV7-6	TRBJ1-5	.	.	CASSRTFRWGRFSNQPQHF	TGTGCCAGCAGCCGAACGTTTCGATGGGGGAGGTTTAGCAATCAGCCCCAGCATTTT
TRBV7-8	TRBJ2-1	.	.	CASSLVGRNNEQFF	TGTGCCAGCAGCTTAGTAGGCAGGAACAATGAGCAGTTCTTC
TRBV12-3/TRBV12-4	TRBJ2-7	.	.	CASSPDTYEQYF	TGTGCCAGCAGCCCCGACACCTACGAGCAGTACTTC
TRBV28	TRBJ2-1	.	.	CASSSWDSNEQFF	TGTGCCAGCAGTTCCTGGGACTCGAATGAGCAGTTCTTC
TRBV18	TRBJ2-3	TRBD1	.	CASSPLGQGGDTQYF	TGTGCCAGCTCACCCCTCGGACAGGGGGGAGATACGCAGTATTTT
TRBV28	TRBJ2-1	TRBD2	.	CASSPLVAGGGNGEQFF	TGTGCCAGCAGCCCTTTAGTCGCGGGGGGGGGAAACGGTGAGCAGTTCTTC
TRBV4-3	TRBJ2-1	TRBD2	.	CASSQDETSGSYNEQFF	TGCGCCAGCAGCCAAGATGAAACTAGCGGGAGTTACAATGAGCAGTTCTTC
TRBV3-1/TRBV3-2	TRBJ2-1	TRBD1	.	CASSQSRDRVFF	TGTGCCAGCAGCCAAAGCCGGGACAGGGTGTTCTTC